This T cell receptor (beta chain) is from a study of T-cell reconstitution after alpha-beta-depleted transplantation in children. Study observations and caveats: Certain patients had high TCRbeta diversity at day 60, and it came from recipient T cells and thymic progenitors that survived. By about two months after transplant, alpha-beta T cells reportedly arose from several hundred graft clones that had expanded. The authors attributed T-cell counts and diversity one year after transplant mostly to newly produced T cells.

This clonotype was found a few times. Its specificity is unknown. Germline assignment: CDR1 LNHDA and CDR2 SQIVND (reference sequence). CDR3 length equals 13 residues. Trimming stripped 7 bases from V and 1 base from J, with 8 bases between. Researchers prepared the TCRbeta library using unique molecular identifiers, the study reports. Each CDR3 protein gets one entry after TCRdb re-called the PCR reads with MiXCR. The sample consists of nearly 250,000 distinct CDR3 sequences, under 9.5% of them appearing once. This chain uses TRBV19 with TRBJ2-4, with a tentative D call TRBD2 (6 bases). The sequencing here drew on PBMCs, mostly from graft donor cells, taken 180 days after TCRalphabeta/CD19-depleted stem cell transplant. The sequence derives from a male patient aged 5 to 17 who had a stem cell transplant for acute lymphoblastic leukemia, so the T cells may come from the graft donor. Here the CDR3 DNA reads TGTGCCAGTATGGAGGGGGCCAAAAACATTCAGTACTTC. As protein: CASMEGAKNIQYF.